This TCR beta chain was sequenced for a study of T cell responses to AZD1222 COVID-19 vaccine. Deletions cut 3 bases from V and 8 bases from J, with 8 bases between. Germline loops: CDR1 LNHNV, CDR2 YYDKDF (reference sequence). This CDR3 has 12 residues. TCRdb's table, derived via immunoSEQ multiplex PCR, lists solely in-frame clones and lacks some. The table includes fewer than 150,000 clones, around 89% detected once. The sample consisted of peripheral blood, taken 28 days after the second AZD1222 dose. The sequence came from an adult who received the AZD1222 COVID-19 vaccine. The chain carries TRBV15 and TRBJ2-1; D not resolved. For the CDR3, the DNA is TGTGCCACCAGCAGCGAGTCGTATGAGCAGTTCTTC. Protein: CATSSESYEQFF.